This T cell receptor (beta chain) was sequenced during a study of T cells in Graves' hyperthyroidism and ophthalmopathy. The CDR3 spans 14 residues. Germline loops: CDR1 SGHRS, CDR2 YFSETQ. Trimming pared 4 bases from V and 0 bases from J, leaving 11 bases between. Study findings and constraints: Ophthalmopathy got predicted by the model a median roughly 6.4 months before its onset.

Amplified TCR beta CDR3 regions derived from RNA transcripts. Using the HTBI primer set, a first-round RT-PCR was run on the TCR CDR3. Each CDR3 protein gets one entry after TCRdb re-called the multiplex PCR reads with MiXCR. Of 390,000 or so distinct CDR3 sequences in the sample, roughly 15% were seen once. This clonotype has a count of ten or more. What it recognizes is unknown. Uncontrolled infections, other autoimmune diseases, pregnancy or lactation led to exclusion of patients. The sequencing sample was made of blood. The sequence was obtained from a man in his late teens or twenties with Graves' ophthalmopathy. The chain carries TRBV5-1 and TRBJ2-7; no definite D call. CDR3 amino acids: CASSGYTASYEQYF. In DNA form, the CDR3 reads TGCGCCAGCAGCGGGTACACAGCCTCCTACGAGCAGTACTTC. Together with reference TRBV5-1 and TRBJ2-7, the CDR3 gives the full variable domain: KAGVTQTPRYLIKTRGQQVTLSCSPISGHRSVSWYQQTPGQGLQFLFEYFSETQRNKGNFPGRFSGRQFSNSRSEMNVSTLELGDSALYLCASSGYTASYEQYFGPGTRLTVT.